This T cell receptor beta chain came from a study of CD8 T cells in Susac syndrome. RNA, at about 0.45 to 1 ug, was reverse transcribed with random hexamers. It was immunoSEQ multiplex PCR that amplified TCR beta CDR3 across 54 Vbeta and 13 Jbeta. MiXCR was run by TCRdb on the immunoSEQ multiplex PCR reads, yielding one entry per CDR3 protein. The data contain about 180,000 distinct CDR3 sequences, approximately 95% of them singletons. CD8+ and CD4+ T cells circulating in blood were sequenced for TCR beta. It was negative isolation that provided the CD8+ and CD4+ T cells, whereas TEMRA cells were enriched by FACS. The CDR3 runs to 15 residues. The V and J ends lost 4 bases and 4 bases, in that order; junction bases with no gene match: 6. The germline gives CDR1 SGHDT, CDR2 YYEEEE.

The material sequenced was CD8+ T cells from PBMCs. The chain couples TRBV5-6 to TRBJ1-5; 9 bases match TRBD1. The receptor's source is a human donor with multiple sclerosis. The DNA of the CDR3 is TGTGCCAGCAGCAGGGGACAGGGTAGGAATCAGCCCCAGCATTTT. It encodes CASSRGQGRNQPQHF.